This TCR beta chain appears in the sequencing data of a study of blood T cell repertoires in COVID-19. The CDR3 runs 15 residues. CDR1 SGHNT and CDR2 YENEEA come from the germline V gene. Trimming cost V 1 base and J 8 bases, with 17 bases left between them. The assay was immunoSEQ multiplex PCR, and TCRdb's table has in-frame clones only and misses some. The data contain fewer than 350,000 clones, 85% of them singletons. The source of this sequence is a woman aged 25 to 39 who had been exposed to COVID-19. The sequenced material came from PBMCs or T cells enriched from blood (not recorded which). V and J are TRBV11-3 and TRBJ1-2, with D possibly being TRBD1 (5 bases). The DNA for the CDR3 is TGTGCCAGCAGCTTAGTTCCGGACACTCGAGGAGGCTACACCTTC. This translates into CASSLVPDTRGGYTF.